This note documents a single T cell receptor beta chain sequence. Trimming at V came to 7 bases and at J to 2 bases, leaving 6 bases not matched to a gene. Germline V gene lookup returns CDR1 SNHLY and CDR2 FYNNEI. This CDR3 region has 14 residues. The sample belongs to a study of blood T cells in healthy people across ages. Then a second PCR, running about 6 to 12 cycles, was carried out with a sample-barcoded 5' primer and a J-beta primer mix. TCRdb re-analysed the 5' RACE reads in MiXCR, keeping a single row per CDR3 protein. The sample consists of approximately 690,000 distinct CDR3 sequences, approximately 59% of them appearing once.

The chain carries TRBV2 and TRBJ2-3, with TRBD1 matching 7 bases. The sequenced material came from blood. This TCR was sampled from a man in his 60s in good health. As DNA, the CDR3 is TGTGCCAGCAAACCGGGACAGTTCACAGATACGCAGTATTTT. Protein product: CASKPGQFTDTQYF.